The rows below give T cell receptor beta chains drawn from one sample of a study of beta chain features in type 1 diabetes. Sequenced by immunoSEQ multiplex PCR; TCRdb stores in-frame clones only, minus some. The table lists 150,000 to 180,000 clones, 10% of them singletons. Sequenced: central memory CD4+ T cells from blood. These receptors were collected from a man aged 25 to 45 with type 1 diabetes. CDR3s include the opening cysteine and the closing phenylalanine or tryptophan. Only some rows state a clone size, as once, few, many or a class for expanded clones.

>-|TRBV4-3
CASSTRQGNTDTQYF
>-|TRBV7-2
CASSLSRNQPQHF
>-|TRBV14
CASSQLQETQYF
>few|TRBV4-2
CASSQELGRSNQPQHF
>few|TRBV13
CASSLVIASGTDTQYF
>few|TRBV6-6
CASSYWREAETQYF
>-|TRBV14
CASSPGTNNEQFF
>-|TRBV2
CASSQGQDNEQFF
>few|TRBV27
CASSLRGDTQYF
>few|TRBV7-6
CASSLSQGMGEQYF
>-|TRBV23-1
CASSQSTVSTYEQYF
>-|TRBV18
CASSEYRAGWGNQPQHF
>-|TRBV5-6
CASSPIGRAGAFF
>few|TRBV6-5
CASSYGSQETQYF
>many|TRBV4-2
CASSQTSGYSYEQYF
>few|TRBV5-1
CASSPDGVTAYEQYF
>few|TRBV27
CASSSPTGQGYGYTF
>-|TRBV4-3
CASRNREWGTGELFF
>few|TRBV4-2
CASSRDGQGGNDEQFF
>few|TRBV4-2
CASSQGEQETQYF
>-|TRBV28
CASSPGQRMGNIQYF
>few|TRBV14
CASSQWGGTEAFF
>few|TRBV28
CASSPWSGSYNEQFF
>-|TRBV7-2
CASSQKAGRETQYF
>-|TRBV4-3
CASSQDTGTNTIYF
>-|TRBV11-2
CASSHRGKETQYF
>-|TRBV30
CAWRVSGGYEQYF
>-|TRBV11-2
CASSLVRPGGEQFF
>-|TRBV18
CASSPRTSDEQYF
>few|TRBV28
CASSLPKLNTQYF
>-|TRBV5-1
CASSLAQGALGANVLTF
>few|TRBV2
CASSGRGSSYNEQFF
>-|TRBV13
CASSPDRGISYNEQFF
>few|TRBV27
CASAGTGLLVAFF
>few|TRBV6-6
CASRRQAHRNEQFF
>-|TRBV19
CASARTAMNTEAFF
>-|TRBV4-3
CASSQGTHPTEAFF
>few|TRBV29-1
CSVEGTSGRSQETQYF